The source of this T cell receptor beta chain is a study of T cells expressing NK-cell markers. The wider study: Sequencing covered eight donors, seven HCMV-seropositive and one seronegative. Study-wide findings and caveats: NKG2C+ dominant clonotypes from about 6 donors made up roughly 1.0-8% of CD8+ T cells.

TCRdb processed the 5' RACE reads again and assigns one entry to each CDR3 protein, with no DNA. Here the sample table reports 500,000 to 700,000 distinct CDR3 sequences. On this clonotype itself: Its antigen remains unknown.

The clonotype originates from a man aged 18-30 years in good health. Specimen: blood T cells: a sorted CD56 or NKG2C T cell subset, CD4+ or CD8+ T cells, or bulk PBMC T cells (not recorded which).

The CDR3 reads CASSFHRGVGADTQYF. This chain connects TRBV11-2 to TRBJ2-3; TCRdb returns TRBD1, unconfirmable since there is no DNA. The V gene's germline CDR1 is SGHAT and CDR2 FQNNGV. This CDR3 region has 16 residues.